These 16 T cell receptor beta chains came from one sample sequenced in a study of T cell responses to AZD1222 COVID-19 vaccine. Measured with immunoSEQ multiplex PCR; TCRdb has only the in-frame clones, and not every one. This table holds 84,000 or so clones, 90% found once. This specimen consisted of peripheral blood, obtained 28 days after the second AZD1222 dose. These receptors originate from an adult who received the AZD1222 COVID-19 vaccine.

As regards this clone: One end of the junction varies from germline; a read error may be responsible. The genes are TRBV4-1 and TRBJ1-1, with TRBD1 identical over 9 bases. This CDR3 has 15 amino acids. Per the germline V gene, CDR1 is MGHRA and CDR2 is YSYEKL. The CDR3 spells CASSQGQGQNTEAFF. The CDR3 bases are TGCGCCAGTAGCCAAGGACAGGGGCAAAACACTGAAGCTTTCTTT.

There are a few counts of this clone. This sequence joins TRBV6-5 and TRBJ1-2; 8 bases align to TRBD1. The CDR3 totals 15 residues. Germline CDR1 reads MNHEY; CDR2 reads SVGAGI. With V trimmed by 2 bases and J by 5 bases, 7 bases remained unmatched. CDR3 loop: CASSYPGTGLYGYTF. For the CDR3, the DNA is TGTGCCAGCAGTTACCCCGGGACAGGTCTTTATGGCTACACCTTC.

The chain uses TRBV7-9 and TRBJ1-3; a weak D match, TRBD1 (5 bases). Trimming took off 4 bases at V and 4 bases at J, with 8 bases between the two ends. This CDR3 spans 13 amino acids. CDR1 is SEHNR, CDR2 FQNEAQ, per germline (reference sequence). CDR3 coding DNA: TGTGCCAGCAGCTGGGGGACGGGAAACACCATATATTTT. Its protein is CASSWGTGNTIYF.

CDR3 coding DNA: TGCGCCAGCAGCTTGGGGACCGGGACACCGACGGGGAACACTGAAGCTTTCTTT. This sequence encodes CASSLGTGTPTGNTEAFF. The V gene is TRBV5-1, the J gene TRBJ1-1; maybe TRBD1 (6 bases). Trimming took 0 bases from V and 1 from J, leaving 19 bases between them. The germline V gene encodes CDR1 SGHRS and CDR2 YFSETQ. The CDR3 totals 18 residues.

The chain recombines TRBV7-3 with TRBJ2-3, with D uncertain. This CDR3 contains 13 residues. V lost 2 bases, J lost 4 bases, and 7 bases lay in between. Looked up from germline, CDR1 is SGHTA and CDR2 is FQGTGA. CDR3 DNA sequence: TGTGCCAGCAGCTTACTGGGCCCAGATACGCAGTATTTT. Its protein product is CASSLLGPDTQYF.

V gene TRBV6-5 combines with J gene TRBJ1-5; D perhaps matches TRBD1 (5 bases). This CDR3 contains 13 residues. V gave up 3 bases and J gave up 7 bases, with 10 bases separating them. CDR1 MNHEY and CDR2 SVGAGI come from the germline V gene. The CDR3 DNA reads TGTGCCAGCAGTTATCAGGGTCGCCAGCCCCAGCATTTT. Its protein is CASSYQGRQPQHF.

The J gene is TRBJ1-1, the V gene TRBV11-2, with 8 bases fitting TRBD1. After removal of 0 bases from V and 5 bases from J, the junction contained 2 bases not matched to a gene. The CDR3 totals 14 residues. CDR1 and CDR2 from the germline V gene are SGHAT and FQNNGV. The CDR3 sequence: CASSLDRTGTEAFF. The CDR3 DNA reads TGTGCCAGCAGCTTAGATCGGACAGGGACTGAAGCTTTCTTT.

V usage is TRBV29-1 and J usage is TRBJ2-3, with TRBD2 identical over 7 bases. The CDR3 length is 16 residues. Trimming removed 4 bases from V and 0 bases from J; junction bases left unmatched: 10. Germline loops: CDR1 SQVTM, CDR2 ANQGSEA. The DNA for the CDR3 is TGCAGCGTTGGGGGGGGGAGCACCTCTAGCACAGATACGCAGTATTTT. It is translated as CSVGGGSTSSTDTQYF.

The CDR3 protein is CASSPPSRVGQPQHF. The CDR3, as DNA: TGTGCCAGCTCACCACCGTCCCGAGTCGGACAGCCCCAGCATTTT. This chain connects TRBV18 to TRBJ1-5; no reliable D call. Trimming removed 0 bases at V and 7 bases at J, with 13 bases between. Germline V gene data show CDR1 as KGHSH and CDR2 as LQKENI. The CDR3 totals 15 residues.

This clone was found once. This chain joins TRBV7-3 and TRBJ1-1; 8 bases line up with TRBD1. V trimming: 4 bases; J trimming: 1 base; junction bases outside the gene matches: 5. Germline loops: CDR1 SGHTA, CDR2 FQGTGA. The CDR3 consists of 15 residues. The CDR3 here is CASSSTGGWNTEAFF. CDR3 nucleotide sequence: TGTGCCAGCAGCTCTACAGGGGGTTGGAACACTGAAGCTTTCTTT.

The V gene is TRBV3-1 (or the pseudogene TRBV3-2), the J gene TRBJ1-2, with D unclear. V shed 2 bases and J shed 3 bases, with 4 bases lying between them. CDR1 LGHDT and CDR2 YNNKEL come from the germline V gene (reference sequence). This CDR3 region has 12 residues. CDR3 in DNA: TGTGCCAGCAGCCAAACAGACTATGGCTACACCTTC. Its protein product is CASSQTDYGYTF.

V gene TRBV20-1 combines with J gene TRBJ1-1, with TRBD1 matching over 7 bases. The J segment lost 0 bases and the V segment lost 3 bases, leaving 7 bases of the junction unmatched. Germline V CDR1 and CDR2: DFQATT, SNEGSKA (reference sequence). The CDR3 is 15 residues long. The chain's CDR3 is CSASPGGGMNTEAFF. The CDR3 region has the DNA TGCAGTGCTAGTCCGGGAGGGGGCATGAACACTGAAGCTTTCTTT.

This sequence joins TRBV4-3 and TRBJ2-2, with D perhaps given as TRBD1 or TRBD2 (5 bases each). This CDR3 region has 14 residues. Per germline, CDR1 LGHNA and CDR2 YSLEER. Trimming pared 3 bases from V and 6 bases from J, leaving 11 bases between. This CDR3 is CASSHRLGPGELFF. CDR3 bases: TGCGCCAGCAGCCACAGATTGGGACCCGGGGAGCTGTTTTTT.

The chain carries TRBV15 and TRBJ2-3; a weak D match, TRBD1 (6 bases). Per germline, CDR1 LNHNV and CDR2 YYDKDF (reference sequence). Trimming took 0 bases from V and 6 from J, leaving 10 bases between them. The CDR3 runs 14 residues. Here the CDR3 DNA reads TGTGCCACCAGCAGAGATAGAACAGGGGATACGCAGTATTTT. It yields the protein CATSRDRTGDTQYF.

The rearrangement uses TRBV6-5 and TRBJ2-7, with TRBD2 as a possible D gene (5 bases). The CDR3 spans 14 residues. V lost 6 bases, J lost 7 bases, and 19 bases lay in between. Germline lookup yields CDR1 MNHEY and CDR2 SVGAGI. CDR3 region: CASRRGSPWEEQYF. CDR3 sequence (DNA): TGTGCCAGCAGGAGAGGATCCCCCTGGGAGGAGCAGTACTTC.

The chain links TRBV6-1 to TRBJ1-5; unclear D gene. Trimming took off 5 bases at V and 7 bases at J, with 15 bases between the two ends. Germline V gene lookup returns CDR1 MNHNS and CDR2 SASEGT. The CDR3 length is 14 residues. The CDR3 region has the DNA TGTGCCAGCAGTTCATGGGCTCCGAGCCAGCCCCAGCATTTT. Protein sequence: CASSSWAPSQPQHF.